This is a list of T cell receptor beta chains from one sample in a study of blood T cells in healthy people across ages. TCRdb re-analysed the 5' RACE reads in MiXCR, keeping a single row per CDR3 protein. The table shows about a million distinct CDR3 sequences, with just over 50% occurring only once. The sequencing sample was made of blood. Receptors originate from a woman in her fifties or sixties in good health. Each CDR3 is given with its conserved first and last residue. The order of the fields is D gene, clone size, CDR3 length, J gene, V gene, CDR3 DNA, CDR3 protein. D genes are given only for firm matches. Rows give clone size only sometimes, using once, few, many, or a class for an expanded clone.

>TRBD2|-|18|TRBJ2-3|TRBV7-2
TGTGCCAGCAGCACAGCTCTAGCGGGAGGAGGGGCCACAGATACGCAGTATTTT
CASSTALAGGGATDTQYF
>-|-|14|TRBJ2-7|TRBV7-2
TGTGCCAGCAGCGAACCGAGGGGGGACTACGAGCAGTACTTC
CASSEPRGDYEQYF
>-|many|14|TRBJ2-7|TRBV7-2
TGTGCCAGCAGCAGAGGACTAAGCTCCTACGAGCAGTACTTC
CASSRGLSSYEQYF
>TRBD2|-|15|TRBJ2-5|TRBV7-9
TGTGCCAGCAGCCCCGGGACTAGCGGGATCGATGAGCAGTACTTC
CASSPGTSGIDEQYF
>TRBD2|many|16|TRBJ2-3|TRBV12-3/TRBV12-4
TGTGCCAGCACCACCTATGGGACTAGCGGGAGAAATACGCAGTATTTT
CASTTYGTSGRNTQYF
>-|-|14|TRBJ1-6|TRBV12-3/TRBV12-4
TGTGCCAGCGGACCGGGATCTCAAAGGTCACCCCTCCACTTT
CASGPGSQRSPLHF
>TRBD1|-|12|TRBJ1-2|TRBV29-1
TGCAGCGGGGGACAGTCTAACTATGGCTACACCTTC
CSGGQSNYGYTF
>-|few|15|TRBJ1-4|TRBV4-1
TGCGCCAGCAGCCAAGACGGGACGGTCAATGAAAAACTGTTTTTT
CASSQDGTVNEKLFF
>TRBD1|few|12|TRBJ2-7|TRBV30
TGTGCCTGGACAGGGGGCAAGGGCGAGCAGTACTTC
CAWTGGKGEQYF
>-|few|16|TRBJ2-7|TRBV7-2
TGTGCCAGCAGCCCCACAATCGGGCTAAGCAGTTACGAGCAGTACTTC
CASSPTIGLSSYEQYF
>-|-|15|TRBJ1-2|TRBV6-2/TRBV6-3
TGTGCCAGCAGTGGCGAGAGGAGGGGACCCTATGGCTACACCTTC
CASSGERRGPYGYTF
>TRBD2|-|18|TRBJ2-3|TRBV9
TGTGCCAGCAGCGTCCTAGCGGGAGGGGGACTGAGCACAGATACGCAGTATTTT
CASSVLAGGGLSTDTQYF
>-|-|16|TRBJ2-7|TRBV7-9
TGTGCCAGCAGCAGGACTAGACAGGGATCTATCAACGAGCAGTACTTC
CASSRTRQGSINEQYF
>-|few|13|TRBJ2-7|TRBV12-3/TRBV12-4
TGTGCCAGCAGTTTATGGACAGCCTACGAGCAGTACTTC
CASSLWTAYEQYF
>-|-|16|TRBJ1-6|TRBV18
TGTGCCAGCTCACCAGACGGGGGCGCATCGAATTCACCCCTCCACTTT
CASSPDGGASNSPLHF
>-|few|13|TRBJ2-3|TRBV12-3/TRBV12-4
TGTGCCAGCAGTTTAACCCTCACAGATACGCAGTATTTT
CASSLTLTDTQYF
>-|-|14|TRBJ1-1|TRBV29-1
TGCAGCGTTGCTCAGGGGCGAATGAACACTGAAGCTTTCTTT
CSVAQGRMNTEAFF
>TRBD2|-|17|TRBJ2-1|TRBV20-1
TGCAGTGTCAGACTAGCGGGAGATCGGGGCTCCTACAATGAGCAGTTCTTC
CSVRLAGDRGSYNEQFF
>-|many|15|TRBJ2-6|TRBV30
TGTGCCTGGAGTAGGGGACCGACTGGGGCCAACGTCCTGACTTTC
CAWSRGPTGANVLTF
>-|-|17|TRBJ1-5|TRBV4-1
TGCGCCAGCAGCTATACAAGGATTGGGGCAAACAATCAGCCCCAGCATTTT
CASSYTRIGANNQPQHF
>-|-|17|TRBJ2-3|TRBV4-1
TGCGCCAGCAGCCAAGCCCCATTTCAGGGAGCCACAGATACGCAGTATTTT
CASSQAPFQGATDTQYF
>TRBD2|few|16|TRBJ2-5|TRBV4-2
TGTGCCAGCAGCCAAGATGTACGGGGGGGGATGTGGGAGCAGTACTTC
CASSQDVRGGMWEQYF
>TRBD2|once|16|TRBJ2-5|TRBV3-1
TGTGCCACCGGACTAGCGGGAGTTGGGCTGCAAGAGACCCAGTACTTC
CATGLAGVGLQETQYF
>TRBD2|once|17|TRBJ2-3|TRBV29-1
TGCAGCGTTATAACACCGAGGGGACTAGCGGCCACAGATACGCAGTATTTT
CSVITPRGLAATDTQYF
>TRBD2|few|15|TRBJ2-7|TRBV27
TGTGCCAGCGGGTCTGGGACTAGCGGGAGTTTTAGGCAGTACTTC
CASGSGTSGSFRQYF
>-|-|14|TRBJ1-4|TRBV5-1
TGCGCCAGCAGCTTGGCAGGGTTGAGTGAAAAACTGTTTTTT
CASSLAGLSEKLFF
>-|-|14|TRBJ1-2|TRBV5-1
TGCGCCAGCAGCAAACAAAGAGCTAACTATGGCTACACCTTC
CASSKQRANYGYTF
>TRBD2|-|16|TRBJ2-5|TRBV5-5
TGTGCCAGCAGCCTGACTAGCGGGAGTTTACAAGAGACCCAGTACTTC
CASSLTSGSLQETQYF
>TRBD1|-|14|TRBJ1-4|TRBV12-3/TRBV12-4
TGTGCCAGCAGTGCGACAGGGGGAAGTGAAAAACTGTTTTTT
CASSATGGSEKLFF
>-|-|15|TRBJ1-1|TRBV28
TGTGCCAGCGGGGTAAGGGGTCGGGAAAACACTGAAGCTTTCTTT
CASGVRGRENTEAFF
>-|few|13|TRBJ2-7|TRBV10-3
TGTGCCATCAGTGATGGACTCCTCTACGAGCAGTACTTC
CAISDGLLYEQYF
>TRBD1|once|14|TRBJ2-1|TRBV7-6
TGTGCCAGCAGCGATAACAGGGGGTACAATGAGCAGTTCTTC
CASSDNRGYNEQFF
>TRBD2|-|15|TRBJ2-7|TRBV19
TGTGCCAGTAGTAGCAGCGGGAAAGCCTCCTACGAGCAGTACTTC
CASSSSGKASYEQYF
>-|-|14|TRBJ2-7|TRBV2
TGTGCCAGCAGTGAGAGGACTTTCAGCTACGAGCAGTACTTC
CASSERTFSYEQYF
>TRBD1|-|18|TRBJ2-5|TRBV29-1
TGCAGCGTTCTGAACCCGCTTCGGGACAGCGGTCGGATTGGCGGGCAGTACTTC
CSVLNPLRDSGRIGGQYF
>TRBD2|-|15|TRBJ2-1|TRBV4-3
TGCGCCAGCAGCCGCGGGGGGACGGCCCACAATGAGCAGTTCTTC
CASSRGGTAHNEQFF
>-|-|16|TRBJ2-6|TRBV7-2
TGTGCCAGCAGCCCCATGGGGTCCTCTGGGGCCAACGTCCTGACTTTC
CASSPMGSSGANVLTF
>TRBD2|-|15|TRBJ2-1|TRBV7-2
TGTGCCAGCAGCCCGACTAGCGGGGAACTGGAGACCCAGTTCTTC
CASSPTSGELETQFF
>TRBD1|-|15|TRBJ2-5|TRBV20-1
TGCAGTGCTAGATATCCCAGGGGGCAAGTTGAGACCCAGTACTTC
CSARYPRGQVETQYF
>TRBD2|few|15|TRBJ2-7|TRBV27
TGTGCCAGCAGTCCCGGACTAGCGGGAGAAGACGAGCAGTACTTC
CASSPGLAGEDEQYF
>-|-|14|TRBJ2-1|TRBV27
TGTGCCAGCAGTTTCTGGAGCGGATACAATGAGCAGTTCTTC
CASSFWSGYNEQFF
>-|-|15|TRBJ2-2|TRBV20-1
TGCAGTGCTAGACCTCGCAGAGGCATCACCGGGGAGCTGTTTTTT
CSARPRRGITGELFF
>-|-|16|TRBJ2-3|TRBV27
TGTGCCAGCAGTTCGATTGGGGGACTGCTAGGTAAGGCGCAGTATTTT
CASSSIGGLLGKAQYF
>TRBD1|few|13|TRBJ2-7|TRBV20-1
TGCAGTGCTAGAAGGGACAGATCCTACGAGCAGTACTTC
CSARRDRSYEQYF
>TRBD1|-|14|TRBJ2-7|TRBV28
TGTGCCAGCAGTGCCCCTGACAGGGTCTCCGAGCAGTACTTC
CASSAPDRVSEQYF
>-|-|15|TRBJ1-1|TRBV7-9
TGTGCCAGCAGCTTAGTGGCATTCAAGGACACTGAAGCTTTCTTT
CASSLVAFKDTEAFF